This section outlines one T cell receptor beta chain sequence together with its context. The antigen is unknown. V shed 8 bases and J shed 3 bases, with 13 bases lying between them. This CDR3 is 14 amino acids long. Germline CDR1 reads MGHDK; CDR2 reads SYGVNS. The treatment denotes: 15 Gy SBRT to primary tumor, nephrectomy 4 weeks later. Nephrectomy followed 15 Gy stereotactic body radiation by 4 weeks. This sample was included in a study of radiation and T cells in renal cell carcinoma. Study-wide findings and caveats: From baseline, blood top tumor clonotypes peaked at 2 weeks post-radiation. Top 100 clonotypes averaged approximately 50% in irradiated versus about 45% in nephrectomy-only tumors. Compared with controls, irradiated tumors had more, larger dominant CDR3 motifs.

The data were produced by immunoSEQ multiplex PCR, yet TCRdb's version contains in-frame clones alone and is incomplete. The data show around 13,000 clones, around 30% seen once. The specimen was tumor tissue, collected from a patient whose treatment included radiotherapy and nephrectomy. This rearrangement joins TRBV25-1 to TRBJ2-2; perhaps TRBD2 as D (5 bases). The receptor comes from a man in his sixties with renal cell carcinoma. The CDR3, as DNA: TGTGCCAGCGTGGGAGCCGTTCACACCGGGGAGCTGTTTTTT. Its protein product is CASVGAVHTGELFF. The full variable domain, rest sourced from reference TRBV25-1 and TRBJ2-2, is EADIYQTPRYLVIGTGKKITLECSQTMGHDKMYWYQQDPGMELHLIHYSYGVNSTEKGDLSSESTVSRIRTEHFPLTLESARPSHTSQYLCASVGAVHTGELFFGEGSRLTVL.